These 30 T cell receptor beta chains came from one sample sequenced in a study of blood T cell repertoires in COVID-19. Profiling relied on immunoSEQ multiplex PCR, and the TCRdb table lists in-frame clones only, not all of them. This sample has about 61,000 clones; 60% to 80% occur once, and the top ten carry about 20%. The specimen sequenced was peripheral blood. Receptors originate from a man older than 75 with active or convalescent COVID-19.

The CDR3 protein is CASSLGTSGSDEQYF. Written as DNA, the CDR3 is TGTGCCAGCAGCTTAGGGACTAGCGGGAGCGACGAGCAGTACTTC. This chain joins TRBV11-1 and TRBJ2-7; 13 bases are shared with TRBD2. V was pared by 1 base and J by 5 bases, with 2 bases of the junction left unmatched. The CDR3 spans 15 residues. Germline assignment: CDR1 SGHAT and CDR2 FQDESV (reference sequence).

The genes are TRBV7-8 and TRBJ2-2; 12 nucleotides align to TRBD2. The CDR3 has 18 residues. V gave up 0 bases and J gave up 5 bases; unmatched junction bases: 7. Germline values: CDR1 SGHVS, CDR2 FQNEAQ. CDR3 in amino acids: CASSLARRLAGVTGELFF. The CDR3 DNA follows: TGTGCCAGCAGCTTAGCTCGGAGACTAGCGGGAGTTACCGGGGAGCTGTTTTTT.

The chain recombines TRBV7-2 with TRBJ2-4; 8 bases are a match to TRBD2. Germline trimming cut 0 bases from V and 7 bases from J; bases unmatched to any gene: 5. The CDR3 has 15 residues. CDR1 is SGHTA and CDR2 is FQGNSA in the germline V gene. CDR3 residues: CASSLAGGGTNIQYF. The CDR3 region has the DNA TGTGCCAGCAGCTTAGCCGGCGGGGGGACTAACATTCAGTACTTC. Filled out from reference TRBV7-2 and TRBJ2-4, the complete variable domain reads GAGVSQSPSNKVTEKGKDVELRCDPISGHTALYWYRQSLGQGLEFLIYFQGNSAPDKSGLPSDRFSAERTGGSVSTLTIQRTQQEDSAVYLCASSLAGGGTNIQYFGAGTRLSVL.

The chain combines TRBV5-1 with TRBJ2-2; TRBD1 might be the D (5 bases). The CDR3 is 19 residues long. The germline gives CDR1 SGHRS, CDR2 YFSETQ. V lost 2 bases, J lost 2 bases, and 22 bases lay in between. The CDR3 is CASSFGLLQEPLNTGELFF. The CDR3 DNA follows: TGCGCCAGCAGCTTTGGTCTCCTACAGGAACCTTTAAACACCGGGGAGCTGTTTTTT.

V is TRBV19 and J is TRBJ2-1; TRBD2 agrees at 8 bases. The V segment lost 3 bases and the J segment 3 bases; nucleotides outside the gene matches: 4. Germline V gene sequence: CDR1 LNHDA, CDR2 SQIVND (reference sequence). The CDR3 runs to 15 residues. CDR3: CASSMGLGVYNEQFF. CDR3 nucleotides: TGTGCCAGTAGTATGGGACTAGGAGTCTACAATGAGCAGTTCTTC.

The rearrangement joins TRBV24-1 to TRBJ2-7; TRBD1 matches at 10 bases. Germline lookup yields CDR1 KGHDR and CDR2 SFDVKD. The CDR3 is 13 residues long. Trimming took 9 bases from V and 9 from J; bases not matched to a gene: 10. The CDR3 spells CATSATGGSAQYF. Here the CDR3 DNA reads TGTGCCACCTCCGCGACAGGGGGCTCCGCGCAGTACTTC.

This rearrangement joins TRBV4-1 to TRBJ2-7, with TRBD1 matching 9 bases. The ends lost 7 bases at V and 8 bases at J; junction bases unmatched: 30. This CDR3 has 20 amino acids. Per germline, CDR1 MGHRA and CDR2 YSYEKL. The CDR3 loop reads CASNPEPGTGNPYLSTKQYF. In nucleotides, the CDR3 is TGCGCCAGCAACCCTGAACCCGGGACAGGGAACCCCTATTTATCTACTAAGCAGTACTTC.

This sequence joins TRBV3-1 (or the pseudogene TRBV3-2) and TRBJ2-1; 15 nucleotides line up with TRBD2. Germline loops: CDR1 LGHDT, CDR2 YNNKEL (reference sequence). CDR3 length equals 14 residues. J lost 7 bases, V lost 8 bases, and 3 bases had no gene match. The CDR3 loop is CASGLAGGWNEQFF. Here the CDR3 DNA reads TGTGCCAGCGGACTAGCGGGAGGGTGGAATGAGCAGTTCTTC.

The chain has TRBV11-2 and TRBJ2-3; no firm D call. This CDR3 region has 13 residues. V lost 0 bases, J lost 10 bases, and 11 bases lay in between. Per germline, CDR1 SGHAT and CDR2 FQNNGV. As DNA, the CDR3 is TGTGCCAGCAGCTTAGAAGACCTACGGGCGCAGTATTTT. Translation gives CASSLEDLRAQYF.

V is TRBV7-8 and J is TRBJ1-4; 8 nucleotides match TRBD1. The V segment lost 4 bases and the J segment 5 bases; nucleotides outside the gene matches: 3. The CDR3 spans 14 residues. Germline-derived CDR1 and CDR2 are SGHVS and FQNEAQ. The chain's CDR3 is CASSYRGGNEKLFF. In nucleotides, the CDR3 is TGTGCCAGCAGCTACAGGGGGGGAAATGAAAAACTGTTTTTT.

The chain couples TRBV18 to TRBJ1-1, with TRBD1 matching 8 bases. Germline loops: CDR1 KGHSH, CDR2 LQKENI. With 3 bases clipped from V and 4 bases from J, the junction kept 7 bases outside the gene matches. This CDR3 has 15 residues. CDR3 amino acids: CASSPKTGEGTEAFF. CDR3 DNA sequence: TGTGCCAGCTCACCTAAGACAGGGGAGGGCACTGAAGCTTTCTTT.

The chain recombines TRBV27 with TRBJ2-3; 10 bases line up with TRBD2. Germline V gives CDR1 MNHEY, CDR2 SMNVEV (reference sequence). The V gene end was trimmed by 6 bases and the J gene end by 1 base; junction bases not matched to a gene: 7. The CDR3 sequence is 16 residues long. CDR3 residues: CASSPKSGRGTDTQYF. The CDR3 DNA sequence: TGTGCCAGCAGCCCCAAGAGCGGGAGGGGCACAGATACGCAGTATTTT.

CDR3: CASSPTPQGTAFF. Written as DNA, the CDR3 is TGTGCCAGCAGCCCCACTCCCCAGGGGACAGCTTTCTTT. The V call is TRBV11-2, the J call TRBJ1-1; maybe TRBD1 (6 bases). The CDR3 runs 13 residues. Trimming left V 5 bases short and J 10 bases short, with 17 bases between. CDR1 and CDR2 (germline): SGHAT, FQNNGV.

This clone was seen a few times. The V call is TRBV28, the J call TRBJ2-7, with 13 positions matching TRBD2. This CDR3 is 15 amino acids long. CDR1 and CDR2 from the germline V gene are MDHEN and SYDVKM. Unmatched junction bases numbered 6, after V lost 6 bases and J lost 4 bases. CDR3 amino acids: CASSSGLAGAYEQYF. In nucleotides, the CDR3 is TGTGCCAGCAGCTCTGGACTAGCGGGAGCATACGAGCAGTACTTC.

CDR3 coding DNA: TGTGCTAGTGGCCCCCTTGGGAGCTATGGCTACACCTTC. Its translation is CASGPLGSYGYTF. The chain links TRBV12-5 to TRBJ1-2, with D uncertain. The CDR3 is 13 amino acids. V was clipped by 6 bases and J by 4 bases, with 12 bases between them. Germline V gives CDR1 LGHNT, CDR2 FRNRAP.

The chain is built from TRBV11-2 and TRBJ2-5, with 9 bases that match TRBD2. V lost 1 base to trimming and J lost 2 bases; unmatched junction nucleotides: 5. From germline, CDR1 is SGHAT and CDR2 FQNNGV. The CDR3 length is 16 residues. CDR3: CASSLAPTSGQETQYF. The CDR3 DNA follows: TGTGCCAGCAGCTTAGCTCCTACTAGCGGGCAAGAGACCCAGTACTTC.

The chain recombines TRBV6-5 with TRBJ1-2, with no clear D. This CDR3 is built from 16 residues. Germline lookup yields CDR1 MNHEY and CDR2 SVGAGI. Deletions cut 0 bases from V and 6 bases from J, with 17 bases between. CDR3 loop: CASSYSPQEPVDGYTF. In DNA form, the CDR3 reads TGTGCCAGCAGTTACTCGCCGCAAGAACCGGTGGATGGCTACACCTTC.

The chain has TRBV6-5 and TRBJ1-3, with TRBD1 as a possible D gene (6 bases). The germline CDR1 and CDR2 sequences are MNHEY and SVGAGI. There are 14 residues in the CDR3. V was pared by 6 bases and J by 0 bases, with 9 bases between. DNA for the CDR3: TGTGCCAGCAGACAGGGATCCTCTGGAAACACCATATATTTT. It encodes CASRQGSSGNTIYF.

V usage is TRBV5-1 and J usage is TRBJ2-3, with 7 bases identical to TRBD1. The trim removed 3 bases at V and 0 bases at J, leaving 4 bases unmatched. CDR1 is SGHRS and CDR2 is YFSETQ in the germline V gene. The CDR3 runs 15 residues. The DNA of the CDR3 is TGCGCCAGCAGCTCCTCGGGACAGAGCACAGATACGCAGTATTTT. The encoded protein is CASSSSGQSTDTQYF.

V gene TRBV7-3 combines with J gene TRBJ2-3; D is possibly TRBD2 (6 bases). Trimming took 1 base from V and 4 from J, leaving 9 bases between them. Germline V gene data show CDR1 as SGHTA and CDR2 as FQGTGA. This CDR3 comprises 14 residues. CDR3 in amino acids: CASSLSGTPDTQYF. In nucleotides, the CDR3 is TGTGCCAGCAGCTTAAGTGGGACTCCAGATACGCAGTATTTT.

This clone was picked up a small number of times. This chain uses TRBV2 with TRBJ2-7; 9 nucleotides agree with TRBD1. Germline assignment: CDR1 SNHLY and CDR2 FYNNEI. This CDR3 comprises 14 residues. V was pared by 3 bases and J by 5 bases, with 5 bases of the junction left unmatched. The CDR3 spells CASSEWDREDEQYF. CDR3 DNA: TGTGCCAGCAGTGAGTGGGACAGGGAAGACGAGCAGTACTTC.

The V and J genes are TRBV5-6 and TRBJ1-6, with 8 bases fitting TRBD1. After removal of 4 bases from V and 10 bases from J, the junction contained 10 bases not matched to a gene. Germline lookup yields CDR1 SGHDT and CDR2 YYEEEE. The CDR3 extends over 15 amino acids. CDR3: CASSKADREFSPLHF. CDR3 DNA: TGTGCCAGCAGCAAGGCGGACAGGGAGTTCTCACCCCTCCACTTT.

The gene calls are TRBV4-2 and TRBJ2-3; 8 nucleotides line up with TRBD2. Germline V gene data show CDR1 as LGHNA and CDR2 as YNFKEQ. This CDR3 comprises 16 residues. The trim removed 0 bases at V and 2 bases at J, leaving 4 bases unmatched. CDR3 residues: CASSQEYGRVTDTQYF. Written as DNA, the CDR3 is TGTGCCAGCAGCCAAGAGTACGGGAGGGTCACAGATACGCAGTATTTT.

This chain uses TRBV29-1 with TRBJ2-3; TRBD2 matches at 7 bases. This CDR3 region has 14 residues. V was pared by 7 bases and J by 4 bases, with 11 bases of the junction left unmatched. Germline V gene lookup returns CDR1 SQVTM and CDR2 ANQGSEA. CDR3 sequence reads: CSARRGTQADTQYF. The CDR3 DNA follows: TGCAGCGCTAGGCGGGGGACCCAGGCAGATACGCAGTATTTT.

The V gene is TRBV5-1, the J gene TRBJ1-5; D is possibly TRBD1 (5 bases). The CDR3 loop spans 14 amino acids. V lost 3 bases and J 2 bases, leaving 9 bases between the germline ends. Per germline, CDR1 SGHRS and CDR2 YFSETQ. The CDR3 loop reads CASSSGQGNQPQHF. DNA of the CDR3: TGCGCCAGCAGCTCAGGGCAGGGCAATCAGCCCCAGCATTTT.

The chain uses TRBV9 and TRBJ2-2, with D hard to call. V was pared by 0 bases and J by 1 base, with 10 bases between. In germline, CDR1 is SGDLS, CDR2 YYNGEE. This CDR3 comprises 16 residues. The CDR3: CASSVGYRKNTGELFF. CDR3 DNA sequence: TGTGCCAGCAGCGTAGGCTACAGAAAGAACACCGGGGAGCTGTTTTTT.

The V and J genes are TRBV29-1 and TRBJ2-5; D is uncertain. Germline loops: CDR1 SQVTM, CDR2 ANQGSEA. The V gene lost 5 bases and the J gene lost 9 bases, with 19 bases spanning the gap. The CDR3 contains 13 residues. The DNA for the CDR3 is TGCAGCGTTTACACCCCTCGCCGGGTAGCCCAGTACTTC. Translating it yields CSVYTPRRVAQYF.

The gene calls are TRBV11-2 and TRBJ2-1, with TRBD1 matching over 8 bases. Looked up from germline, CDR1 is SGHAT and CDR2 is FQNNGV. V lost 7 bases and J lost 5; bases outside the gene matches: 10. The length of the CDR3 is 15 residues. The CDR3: CASTKGQGEDNEQFF. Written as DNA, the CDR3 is TGTGCCAGCACGAAAGGACAGGGCGAGGACAATGAGCAGTTCTTC.

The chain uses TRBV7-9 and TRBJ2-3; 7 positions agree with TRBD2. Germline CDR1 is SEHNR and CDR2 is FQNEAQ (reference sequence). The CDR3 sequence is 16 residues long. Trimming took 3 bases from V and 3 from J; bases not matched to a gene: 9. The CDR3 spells CASSFLADSKTDTQYF. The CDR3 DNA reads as TGTGCCAGCAGCTTCCTAGCGGACTCCAAAACAGATACGCAGTATTTT.

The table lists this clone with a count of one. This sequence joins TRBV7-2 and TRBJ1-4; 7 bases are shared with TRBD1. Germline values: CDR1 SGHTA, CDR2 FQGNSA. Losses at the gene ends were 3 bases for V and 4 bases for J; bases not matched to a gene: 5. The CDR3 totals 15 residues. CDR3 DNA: TGTGCCAGCAGCTTGGGACAGCTTGATAATGAAAAACTGTTTTTT. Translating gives CASSLGQLDNEKLFF.